These 19 T cell receptor beta chains came from one sample sequenced in a study of regulatory T cells in long-lasting Graves disease. The time point: newly diagnosed GD, antithyroid drugs for less than 3 months. Extracted PBMC RNA gave rise to the TCR library. CDR3-region Arm-PCR and iRepertoire HTBI primers produced the TCR beta libraries. TCRdb reprocessed the multiplex PCR reads with MiXCR, giving one entry per CDR3 protein. The sample gives hundreds of thousands of distinct CDR3 sequences, roughly 16% of which show up once; approximately 18% is in the top ten. The sample also formed part of further work on T cells in Graves' hyperthyroidism and ophthalmopathy.

The source was peripheral blood mononuclear cells (PBMCs), collected at new diagnosis, from a patient treated with antithyroid drugs. Receptors originate from a woman aged 30 to 39 with Graves disease.

This clonotype was seen only a few times. DNA of the CDR3: TGTGCCAGCTCATCGACAGTGCAACAAGAGACCCAGTACTTC. Translated, it gives CASSSTVQQETQYF. This chain links TRBV18 with TRBJ2-5, with TRBD1 as a possible D gene (5 bases). V was pared by 5 bases and J by 2 bases, with 12 bases between. Germline V gene sequence: CDR1 KGHSH, CDR2 LQKENI. CDR3 length equals 14 residues.

The chain uses TRBV20-1 and TRBJ2-3; the match to TRBD2 covers 8 bases. Germline V CDR1 and CDR2: DFQATT, SNEGSKA (reference sequence). V lost 5 bases to trimming and J lost 3 bases; unmatched junction nucleotides: 28. This CDR3 spans 21 amino acids. The CDR3 is CSAPRRAGDGRDPLGTDTQYF. CDR3 nucleotide sequence: TGCAGTGCTCCACGCCGCGCTGGGGACGGGAGGGACCCCTTGGGTACAGATACGCAGTATTTT.

This clonotype has just a few counts. The chain carries TRBV6-4 and TRBJ2-2; a weak D match, TRBD2 (6 bases). V dropped 2 bases and J dropped 7 bases, with 14 bases sitting between them. CDR1 is MRHNA, CDR2 SNTAGT, per germline. This CDR3 has 15 residues. The CDR3 nucleotides read TGTGCCAGCAGTGACGGCCTGGAGGGCGACGGGGAGCTGTTTTTT. It specifies CASSDGLEGDGELFF.

This chain connects TRBV4-1 to TRBJ2-5; D is unresolved. Germline values: CDR1 MGHRA, CDR2 YSYEKL. Deletions cut 0 bases from V and 10 bases from J, with 15 bases between. The CDR3 contains 14 residues. For the CDR3, the DNA is TGCGCCAGCAGCCAAGAAATGAGTCGGCAGCGCCAGTACTTC. It encodes CASSQEMSRQRQYF.

The J gene is TRBJ1-3, the V gene TRBV12-3 or TRBV12-4; D unclear. V was clipped by 2 bases and J by 8 bases, with 13 bases between them. This CDR3 has 14 residues. The DNA for the CDR3 is TGTGCCAGCAGTTTATCCAACGGGTGGCACACCATATATTTT. Encoded protein: CASSLSNGWHTIYF.

CDR3 loop: CASSTTLNTEAFF. The CDR3 DNA follows: TGTGCCAGCAGCACGACCCTGAACACTGAAGCTTTCTTT. The chain has TRBV5-5 and TRBJ1-1; D is unresolved. Germline CDR1 is SGHKS and CDR2 is YYEKEE (reference sequence). This CDR3 contains 13 residues. Trimming removed 4 bases at V and 0 bases at J, with 7 bases between.

This clonotype was seen a few times. The rearrangement uses TRBV25-1 and TRBJ1-1, with D unclear. The ends were cut back, 6 bases at V and 2 bases at J, with 7 bases in the middle. CDR1 and CDR2 from the germline V gene are MGHDK and SYGVNS. The CDR3 is 12 amino acids. CDR3: CASRWGNTEAFF. Here the CDR3 DNA reads TGTGCCAGCAGATGGGGTAACACTGAAGCTTTCTTT.

There are a few counts of this clonotype. This chain uses TRBV7-9 with TRBJ2-2, with D unclear. Looked up from germline, CDR1 is SEHNR and CDR2 is FQNEAQ (reference sequence). This CDR3 has 16 amino acids. V was pared by 5 bases and J by 0 bases, with 13 bases between. The CDR3: CASSATDPTNTGELFF. The DNA for the CDR3 is TGTGCCAGCAGCGCAACAGATCCAACGAACACCGGGGAGCTGTTTTTT.

On this clonotype: Just one base apart from a much larger clone, this may be a read error. The conserved phenylalanine or tryptophan is not found at the CDR3 terminus, so this likely reflects a read error. This rearrangement joins TRBV6-9 to TRBJ1-6; D ambiguous. Germline assignment: CDR1 MNHGY and CDR2 SVAAGI. CDR3 size: 18 residues. V was clipped by 3 bases and J by 1 base, with 16 bases between them. CDR3 in DNA: TGTGCCAGCAGTTACCGGGGTCCGTCTCGATCCTATAATTCACCCCTCCACCTT. Translating it yields CASSYRGPSRSYNSPLHL.

The chain recombines TRBV25-1 with TRBJ1-4; weak D call: TRBD1 (5 bases). Per germline, CDR1 MGHDK and CDR2 SYGVNS. The CDR3 is 18 amino acids. Trimming pared 1 base from V and 6 bases from J, leaving 21 bases between. For the CDR3, the DNA is TGTGCCAGCAGTGAATTAAAGGAGGGCCAGGGAAGGGATGAAAAACTGTTTTTT. This gives the protein CASSELKEGQGRDEKLFF. The complete variable domain, with remaining parts taken from reference TRBV25-1 and TRBJ1-4, reads EADIYQTPRYLVIGTGKKITLECSQTMGHDKMYWYQQDPGMELHLIHYSYGVNSTEKGDLSSESTVSRIRTEHFPLTLESARPSHTSQYLCASSELKEGQGRDEKLFFGSGTQLSVL.

Only a few counts were recorded for this clonotype. The V call is TRBV29-1, the J call TRBJ2-5, with D maybe TRBD2 (5 bases). The V and J ends lost 5 bases and 1 base respectively, with 8 bases between them. Germline V CDR1 and CDR2: SQVTM, ANQGSEA. The CDR3 has 12 amino acids. Written as DNA, the CDR3 is TGCAGCGTTTCAGGAGGCCAAGAGACCCAGTACTTC. Translating gives CSVSGGQETQYF.

V usage is TRBV7-9 and J usage is TRBJ2-3; D perhaps matches TRBD2 (7 bases). The end of the DNA fits TRBJ2-5 better, so the J call may be wrong. The CDR3 has 16 amino acids. Germline V gene sequence: CDR1 SEHNR, CDR2 FQNEAQ (reference sequence). The CDR3 here is CASSRTTSGGRETQYF. CDR3 bases: TGTGCCAGCAGCCGGACCACCTCCGGGGGGCGAGAGACCCAGTACTTC.

This chain connects TRBV5-1 to TRBJ1-2; 7 bases line up with TRBD1. The CDR3 is 13 amino acids. The germline V gene has CDR1 SGHRS and CDR2 YFSETQ. With V trimmed by 4 bases and J by 8 bases, 8 bases remained unmatched. The CDR3 DNA is TGCGCCAGCAGCCAAGTACAGGGGACGGGCTACACCTTC. Translating it yields CASSQVQGTGYTF.

This clonotype appeared many times. The V gene is TRBV28, the J gene TRBJ2-2, with 15 bases lining up with TRBD2. Germline V lookup: CDR1 MDHEN, CDR2 SYDVKM. V lost 4 bases, J lost 8 bases, and 2 bases stayed unmatched. This CDR3 comprises 15 residues. In DNA, the CDR3 is TGTGCCAGCAGTTCGGGACTAGCGGGAGGTGGGGAGCTGTTTTTT. Translated, it gives CASSSGLAGGGELFF.

The genes are TRBV10-2 and TRBJ2-2; 8 nucleotides agree with TRBD1. This CDR3 spans 14 amino acids. Germline values: CDR1 WSHSY, CDR2 SAAADI. Trimming took 7 bases from V and 3 from J; bases not matched to a gene: 4. CDR3 DNA sequence: TGCGCCAGCAAAGAGACAGGGGACACCGGGGAGCTGTTTTTT. Translating it yields CASKETGDTGELFF.

J is TRBJ2-1 and V is TRBV30; 8 positions match TRBD2. The CDR3 has 12 residues. V shed 3 bases, J shed 7 bases, and the junction held 2 bases outside the gene matches. Germline V CDR1 and CDR2: GTSNPN, SVGIG (reference sequence). This CDR3 reads CAWSPSGNEQFF. The CDR3 nucleotides are TGTGCCTGGAGCCCTAGCGGGAATGAGCAGTTCTTC.

This clonotype was seen only a few times. The chain has TRBV30 and TRBJ2-2; the match to TRBD1 covers 8 bases. The germline gives CDR1 GTSNPN, CDR2 SVGIG (reference sequence). Losses at the gene ends were 4 bases for V and 4 bases for J; bases not matched to a gene: 5. This CDR3 contains 14 residues. CDR3 DNA: TGTGCCTGGACTGACAGGGGTACCACCGGGGAGCTGTTTTTT. The encoded protein is CAWTDRGTTGELFF.

In this sample, this clonotype turned up a few times. The V gene is TRBV29-1, the J gene TRBJ2-3, with D perhaps assigned TRBD1 or TRBD2 (6 bases each). The CDR3 is 13 amino acids. CDR1 is SQVTM and CDR2 is ANQGSEA in the germline V gene. The germline V and J ends were trimmed by 7 bases and 2 bases, with 13 bases remaining between them. The CDR3 is CSADGGPTDTQYF. CDR3 in DNA: TGCAGCGCCGATGGGGGGCCCACAGATACGCAGTATTTT.

This clonotype has just a few counts. The chain is built from TRBV28 and TRBJ1-6; a weak D match, TRBD1 (5 bases). The CDR3 totals 15 residues. CDR1 MDHEN and CDR2 SYDVKM come from the germline V gene. The V and J ends lost 7 bases and 9 bases respectively, with 19 bases between them. CDR3 DNA: TGTGCCAGCATATTCGACCAGGGAAGGACTTCACCCCTCCACTTT. Its protein is CASIFDQGRTSPLHF. Full variable domain (remainder filled in from reference TRBV28 and TRBJ1-6): DVKVTQSSRYLVKRTGEKVFLECVQDMDHENMFWYRQDPGLGLRLIYFSYDVKMKEKGDIPEGYSVSREKKERFSLILESASTNQTSMYLCASIFDQGRTSPLHFGNGTRLTVT.